Given below is one T cell receptor beta chain in context. CDR1 is LNHDA and CDR2 is SQIVND in the germline V gene (reference sequence). The junction had 8 bases not matched to a gene; V was cut back by 8 bases and J by 6 bases. The CDR3 runs 15 residues. The protocol was immunoSEQ multiplex PCR, while the TCRdb copy is restricted to in-frame clones and leaves out a portion. The profile shows some 200,000 clones, approximately 82% of them singletons. The sample is drawn from a study of blood T cell repertoires in COVID-19. Study-wide background: Samples came from the United States, Italy and Spain, spanning acute and convalescent COVID-19.

This chain uses TRBV19 with TRBJ1-5; 12 nucleotides match TRBD1. This clonotype was obtained from a human donor in a cohort sampled during active COVID-19. The material sequenced was peripheral blood. This CDR3 is CASCSGTGGSQPQHF. CDR3 bases: TGTGCCAGTTGTTCCGGGACAGGGGGCTCTCAGCCCCAGCATTTT.